These T cell receptor beta chains were read from a single sample in a study of beta chain features in type 1 diabetes. Here immunoSEQ multiplex PCR was the method, and the copy in TCRdb shows in-frame clones only, minus some. The data contain 25,000 to 30,000 clones, approximately 65% of them singletons. Source material: Tregs from blood. These receptors were obtained from a woman younger than 45 with type 1 diabetes. CDR3s include the opening cysteine and the closing phenylalanine or tryptophan. D genes are given only for firm matches. Some rows mark clone size as missing; the rest say once, few, many or name a class of expanded clone.

j_call: TRBJ2-7
v_call: TRBV10-3
clone_size: NA
d_call: TRBD2
cdr3_nt: TGTGCCATCAGTGCCGGGGGGTCGGGCTACGAGCAGTACTTC
cdr3_aa: CAISAGGSGYEQYF

j_call: TRBJ2-1
v_call: TRBV11-2
clone_size: NA
d_call: NA
cdr3_nt: TGTGCCAGCAGCTTAGATTTACGCGCCGGACTGGAGCAGTTCTTC
cdr3_aa: CASSLDLRAGLEQFF

j_call: TRBJ2-1
v_call: TRBV7-6
clone_size: medium-sized
d_call: NA
cdr3_nt: TGTGCCAGCAGCTTTCAGAATCCCCCATACAATGAGCAGTTCTTC
cdr3_aa: CASSFQNPPYNEQFF

j_call: TRBJ2-3
v_call: TRBV10-3
clone_size: NA
d_call: TRBD2
cdr3_nt: TGTGCCACCACGGGCGGGAGGGCCGCACGAAGGAGCACAGATACGCAGTATTTT
cdr3_aa: CATTGGRAARRSTDTQYF

j_call: TRBJ2-6
v_call: TRBV18
clone_size: once
d_call: TRBD2
cdr3_nt: TGTGCCAGCTCACCAACTTGGACGGGCGGGAGCTCTGGGGCCAACGTCCTGACTTTC
cdr3_aa: CASSPTWTGGSSGANVLTF

j_call: TRBJ1-5
v_call: TRBV18
clone_size: NA
d_call: NA
cdr3_nt: TGTGCCAGCTCACCATTGGTACTTAGCAATCAGCCCCAGCATTTT
cdr3_aa: CASSPLVLSNQPQHF

j_call: TRBJ1-2
v_call: TRBV30
clone_size: NA
d_call: NA
cdr3_nt: TGTGCCTGGAGTGTAAAGGGGGTTAGATATGGCTACACCTTC
cdr3_aa: CAWSVKGVRYGYTF

j_call: TRBJ2-3
v_call: TRBV5-1
clone_size: NA
d_call: TRBD1
cdr3_nt: TGCGCCAGCAGCTTGGGACAGGGGGGAGATACGCAGTATTTT
cdr3_aa: CASSLGQGGDTQYF

j_call: TRBJ2-5
v_call: TRBV5-4
clone_size: NA
d_call: TRBD2
cdr3_nt: TGTGCCAGCAGCACGGGACTAGCGGGAGGGACCGGGGCGGCCCAGTACTTC
cdr3_aa: CASSTGLAGGTGAAQYF

j_call: TRBJ2-2
v_call: TRBV5-4
clone_size: NA
d_call: TRBD2
cdr3_nt: TGTGCCAGCAGCTGGGGGGCTAGCGGGAGGTCTGGCGGGGAGCTGTTTTTT
cdr3_aa: CASSWGASGRSGGELFF

j_call: TRBJ1-2
v_call: TRBV11-2
clone_size: NA
d_call: TRBD1
cdr3_nt: TGTGCCAGCAGCCCGGACAGGCTTTATGGCTACACCTTC
cdr3_aa: CASSPDRLYGYTF

j_call: TRBJ2-7
v_call: TRBV27
clone_size: NA
d_call: TRBD1
cdr3_nt: TGTGCCAGCAGTTTAAACAGGGGGACCTACGAGCAGTACTTC
cdr3_aa: CASSLNRGTYEQYF

j_call: TRBJ2-1
v_call: TRBV6-1
clone_size: NA
d_call: TRBD2
cdr3_nt: TGTGCCGGCTCCGGGACTAGCTATGGTGAGCAGTTCTTC
cdr3_aa: CAGSGTSYGEQFF

j_call: TRBJ2-3
v_call: TRBV29-1
clone_size: NA
d_call: NA
cdr3_nt: TGCAGCGCGCGGGACTCCGGTTCCACAGATACGCAGTATTTT
cdr3_aa: CSARDSGSTDTQYF

j_call: TRBJ2-1
v_call: TRBV11-3
clone_size: NA
d_call: TRBD2
cdr3_nt: TGTGCCAGCACCACGACTAGCGGGACCTACAATGAGCAGTTCTTC
cdr3_aa: CASTTTSGTYNEQFF

j_call: TRBJ1-2
v_call: TRBV23-1
clone_size: NA
d_call: NA
cdr3_nt: TGCGCCAGCCCGTTCTCGTTCTATGGCTACACCTTC
cdr3_aa: CASPFSFYGYTF

j_call: TRBJ2-6
v_call: TRBV6-5
clone_size: NA
d_call: TRBD1
cdr3_nt: TGTGCCAGCGGAGATCGACAGGGGCTTAACGTCCTGACTTTC
cdr3_aa: CASGDRQGLNVLTF

j_call: TRBJ2-4
v_call: TRBV13
clone_size: NA
d_call: TRBD2
cdr3_nt: TGTGCCAGCAGCCGATTTACTAGCGGGAGTCTAAACATTCAGTACTTC
cdr3_aa: CASSRFTSGSLNIQYF

j_call: TRBJ1-2
v_call: TRBV5-4
clone_size: once
d_call: NA
cdr3_nt: TGTGCCAGCAGCTCGCCCAAAGGGGCGAGGTATGGCTACACCTTC
cdr3_aa: CASSSPKGARYGYTF

j_call: TRBJ1-2
v_call: TRBV29-1
clone_size: NA
d_call: TRBD1
cdr3_nt: TGCAGCGCCCTTCCGACAGGGGGCAGAGGCTACACCTTC
cdr3_aa: CSALPTGGRGYTF

j_call: TRBJ2-3
v_call: TRBV6-5
clone_size: few
d_call: TRBD1
cdr3_nt: TGTGCCAGCAGCATCAGGGGGTACGTGGCAGATACGCAGTATTTT
cdr3_aa: CASSIRGYVADTQYF

j_call: TRBJ2-1
v_call: TRBV11-2
clone_size: NA
d_call: TRBD2
cdr3_nt: TGTGCCAGCAGCCCCGCCCTAGCGGCCTGGGACTCCTACAATGAGCAGTTCTTC
cdr3_aa: CASSPALAAWDSYNEQFF

j_call: TRBJ2-2
v_call: TRBV2
clone_size: few
d_call: NA
cdr3_nt: TGTGCCAGCAAAATAACAGACCTTAACACCGGGGAGCTGTTTTTT
cdr3_aa: CASKITDLNTGELFF

j_call: TRBJ2-3
v_call: TRBV10-3
clone_size: few
d_call: TRBD1
cdr3_nt: TGTGCCATCAGCAGGGACAGTTACACAGATACGCAGTATTTT
cdr3_aa: CAISRDSYTDTQYF

j_call: TRBJ1-6
v_call: TRBV30
clone_size: few
d_call: NA
cdr3_nt: TGTGCCTGGGCGGGGCAGAATTCACCCCTCCACTTT
cdr3_aa: CAWAGQNSPLHF